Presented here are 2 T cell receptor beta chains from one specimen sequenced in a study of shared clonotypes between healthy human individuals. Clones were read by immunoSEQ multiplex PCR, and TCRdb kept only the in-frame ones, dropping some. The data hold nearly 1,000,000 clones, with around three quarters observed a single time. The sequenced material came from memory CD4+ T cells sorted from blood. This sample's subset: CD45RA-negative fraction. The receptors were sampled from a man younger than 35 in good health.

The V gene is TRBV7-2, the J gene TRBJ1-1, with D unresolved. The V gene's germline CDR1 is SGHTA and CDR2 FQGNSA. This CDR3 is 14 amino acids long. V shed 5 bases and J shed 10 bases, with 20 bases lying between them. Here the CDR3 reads CASSTPSAGPGAFF. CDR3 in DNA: TGTGCCAGCAGCACCCCGTCGGCGGGTCCTGGAGCTTTCTTT.

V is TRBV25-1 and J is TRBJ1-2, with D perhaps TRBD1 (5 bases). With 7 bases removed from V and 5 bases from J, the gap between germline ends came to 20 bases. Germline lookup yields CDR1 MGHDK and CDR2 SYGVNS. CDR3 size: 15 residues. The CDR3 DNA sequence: TGTGCCAGCACTGGGGGTGATGGGATCGGGTATGGCTACACCTTC. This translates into CASTGGDGIGYGYTF.